The rows below give T cell receptor beta chains drawn from one sample of a study of shared clonotypes between healthy human individuals. Clones were sequenced by immunoSEQ multiplex PCR, and TCRdb holds only the in-frame ones, with some missing. The sample includes hundreds of thousands of clones, almost 97% seen only once; the top ten take 0.055% to 0.075%. Sequenced material: naive CD4+ T cells sorted from blood. These receptors all come from a woman in her thirties in good health. CDR3s include the opening cysteine and the closing phenylalanine or tryptophan. A D gene is named only where the DNA matches it firmly. The size entry is marked missing in some rows and otherwise reads once, few, many or a size class.

d_call	clone_size	j_call	v_call	cdr3_nt	cdr3_aa
TRBD1	NA	TRBJ2-2	TRBV23-1	TGCGCCAGCAGTCGAAAATCATGGACAGGGGGACCTCGAACCCCTTCACACACCGGGGAGCTGTTTTTT	CASSRKSWTGGPRTPSHTGELFF
TRBD2	once	TRBJ2-5	TRBV2	TGTGCCAGCAGTTTAGCGGGAGGAGTAGAGACCCAGTACTTC	CASSLAGGVETQYF
TRBD1	NA	TRBJ1-5	TRBV28	TGTGCCAGCAGTTCTGACCCCCGGGACAGGGGGAGCAATCAGCCCCAGCATTTT	CASSSDPRDRGSNQPQHF
NA	NA	TRBJ2-5	TRBV7-9	TGTGCCAGCAGCTTCGAGGTAAAAGAGACCCAGTACTTC	CASSFEVKETQYF
NA	NA	TRBJ2-7	TRBV6-1	TGTGCCAGTGGAACGTTCAACGAGCAGTACTTC	CASGTFNEQYF
NA	NA	TRBJ2-5	TRBV5-1	TGCGCCAGCAGCCTGGAGGGGCCTTCCGAGACCCAGTACTTC	CASSLEGPSETQYF
NA	NA	TRBJ1-5	TRBV21-1	TGTGCCAGCAGCAAAGAGGTCCGACAGGATCAAGGGCCCCAGCATTTT	CASSKEVRQDQGPQHF
NA	few	TRBJ2-2	TRBV18	TGTGCCAGCTCACCACGACAGGCCGGGGAGCTGTTTTTT	CASSPRQAGELFF
NA	NA	TRBJ1-1	TRBV18	TGTGCCAGCTCAACCCGACAGGTTGGTGAAGCTTTCTTT	CASSTRQVGEAFF
NA	NA	TRBJ1-2	TRBV6-4	TGTGCCAGCAGTGACGGCCTGGGGGGTGGCTACACCTTC	CASSDGLGGGYTF
NA	few	TRBJ1-3	TRBV2	TGTGCCACACAGTCAGAAGACACCATATATTTT	CATQSEDTIYF
NA	NA	TRBJ1-2	TRBV4-1	TGCGCCAGCAGCCAAGGATGGGGGCCGGATAGCTATGGCTACACCTTC	CASSQGWGPDSYGYTF
TRBD1	NA	TRBJ2-5	TRBV2	TGTGCCAGCAGTGATCTAGGGACAGGGAGGTCAGAGACCCAGTACTTC	CASSDLGTGRSETQYF
TRBD1	NA	TRBJ2-4	TRBV2	TGTGCCAGCAGTGAGGGACAGGGGGCGGCGGGAGGATCCAAAAACATTCAGTACTTC	CASSEGQGAAGGSKNIQYF
NA	NA	TRBJ2-1	TRBV10-1	TGCGCCAGCAGTGGAAGCTACTCGAATTACAATGAGCAGTTCTTC	CASSGSYSNYNEQFF